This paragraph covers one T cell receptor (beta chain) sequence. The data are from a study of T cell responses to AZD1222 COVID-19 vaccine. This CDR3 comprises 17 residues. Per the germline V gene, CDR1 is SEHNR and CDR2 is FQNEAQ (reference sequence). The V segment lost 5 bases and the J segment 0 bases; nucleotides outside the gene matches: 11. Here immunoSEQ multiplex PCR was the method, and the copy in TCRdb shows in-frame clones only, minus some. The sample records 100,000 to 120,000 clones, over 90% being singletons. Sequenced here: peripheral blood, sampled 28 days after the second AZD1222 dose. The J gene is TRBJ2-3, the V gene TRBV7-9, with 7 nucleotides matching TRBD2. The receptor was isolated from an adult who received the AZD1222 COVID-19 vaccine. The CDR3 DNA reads TGTGCCAGCAGCGGGAGGGGCAGGGCAGGTAGCACAGATACGCAGTATTTT. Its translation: CASSGRGRAGSTDTQYF.